The 9 T cell receptor beta chains below were found in one sample sequenced in a study of T cell responses to AZD1222 COVID-19 vaccine. Measured with immunoSEQ multiplex PCR; TCRdb has only the in-frame clones, and not every one. The table has about 150,000 clones, over 85% seen once; the top ten hold around 7.1%. Sequencing was performed on peripheral blood, taken 28 days after the second AZD1222 dose. The receptors stem from an adult who received the AZD1222 COVID-19 vaccine.

The chain links TRBV6-2 or TRBV6-3 to TRBJ2-7; the D is unclear. V dropped 6 bases and J dropped 0 bases, with 12 bases sitting between them. The CDR3 extends over 14 amino acids. CDR1 MNHEY and CDR2 SVGEGT come from the germline V gene. The CDR3 protein is CASSLYPSSYEQYF. The CDR3 DNA reads as TGTGCCAGCAGCCTCTACCCGAGCTCCTACGAGCAGTACTTC.

With regard to this clone: A read error may account for a junction end that differs from germline. This sequence joins TRBV7-7 and TRBJ1-2; the D is unclear. Germline V gene lookup returns CDR1 SSHAT and CDR2 FNYEAQ (reference sequence). There are 14 residues in the CDR3. As DNA, the CDR3 is TGTGCTAGCAGTCCCCTTTCGGCCAACTATGGCTACACCTTC. Translating it yields CASSPLSANYGYTF.

This clone was counted a single time. V and J are TRBV19 and TRBJ1-5; D unclear. The germline gives CDR1 LNHDA, CDR2 SQIVND (reference sequence). The CDR3 is 12 amino acids. V was clipped by 3 bases and J by 9 bases, with 9 bases between them. Written as DNA, the CDR3 is TGTGCCAGTAGTATTGGAGTGGGGCCCCAGCATTTT. Translated, it gives CASSIGVGPQHF.

This clone has more than one count but fewer than ten. The V and J genes are TRBV24-1 and TRBJ2-1; the D is unclear. Trimming took 1 base from V and 8 from J, leaving 14 bases between them. The CDR3 covers 15 residues. Per the germline V gene, CDR1 is KGHDR and CDR2 is SFDVKD. The CDR3, as DNA: TGTGCCACCAGTGATTTCGGAGTCCGTCGGGATGAGCAGTTCTTC. Protein: CATSDFGVRRDEQFF.

The chain is built from TRBV18 and TRBJ1-2; 7 bases agree with TRBD1. The CDR3 runs to 14 residues. The V gene end was trimmed by 8 bases and the J gene end by 1 base; junction bases not matched to a gene: 7. Germline V gene lookup returns CDR1 KGHSH and CDR2 LQKENI. CDR3 coding DNA: TGTGCCAGCGTCGGGACAGCGAGTAACTATGGCTACACCTTC. Translated, it gives CASVGTASNYGYTF.

The chain combines TRBV11-3 with TRBJ1-1; unclear D gene. The CDR3 spans 11 residues. V lost 4 bases and J 7 bases, leaving 7 bases between the germline ends. The germline V gene encodes CDR1 SGHNT and CDR2 YENEEA. CDR3: CASSWMGEAFF. As DNA, the CDR3 is TGTGCCAGCAGCTGGATGGGTGAAGCTTTCTTT.

In DNA form, the CDR3 reads TGTGCCAGCAGTTCAGGGGAGACTACCTACGAGCAGTACTTC. Its protein is CASSSGETTYEQYF. The chain joins TRBV27 to TRBJ2-7, with a tentative D call TRBD1 (6 bases). Germline V gives CDR1 MNHEY, CDR2 SMNVEV (reference sequence). Trimming removed 4 bases from V and 2 bases from J, with 12 bases in between. The CDR3 runs 14 residues.

J is TRBJ2-1 and V is TRBV3-1 (or the pseudogene TRBV3-2); D might be TRBD1 or TRBD2, each matching 5 bases. Trimming pared 4 bases from V and 12 bases from J, leaving 10 bases between. Germline V gene sequence: CDR1 LGHDT, CDR2 YNNKEL (reference sequence). The CDR3 has 11 residues. The CDR3 sequence: CASSREGRQFF. CDR3 nucleotides: TGTGCCAGCAGCCGAGAGGGACGGCAGTTCTTC.

This sequence joins TRBV5-4 and TRBJ1-1, with a tentative D call TRBD1 (5 bases). Germline-derived CDR1 and CDR2 are SGHNT and YYREEE (reference sequence). Trimming pared 4 bases from V and 4 bases from J, leaving 20 bases between. The CDR3 runs to 16 residues. For the CDR3, the DNA is TGTGCCAGCAGCCCGTACCAGGGTTCGATCGCCACTGAAGCTTTCTTT. Translated: CASSPYQGSIATEAFF.